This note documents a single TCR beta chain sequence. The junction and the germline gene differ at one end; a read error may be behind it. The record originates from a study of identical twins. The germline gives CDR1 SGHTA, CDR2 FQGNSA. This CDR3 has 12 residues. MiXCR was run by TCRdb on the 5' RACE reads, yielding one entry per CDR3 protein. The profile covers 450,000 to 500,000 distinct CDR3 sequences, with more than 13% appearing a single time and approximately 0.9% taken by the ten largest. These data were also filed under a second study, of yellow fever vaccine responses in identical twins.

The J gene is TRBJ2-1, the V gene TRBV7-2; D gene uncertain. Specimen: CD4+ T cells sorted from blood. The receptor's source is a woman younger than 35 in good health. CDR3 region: CARSARYNEQFF. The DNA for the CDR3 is TGTGCCCGCAGCGCCCGATACAATGAGCAGTTCTTC.